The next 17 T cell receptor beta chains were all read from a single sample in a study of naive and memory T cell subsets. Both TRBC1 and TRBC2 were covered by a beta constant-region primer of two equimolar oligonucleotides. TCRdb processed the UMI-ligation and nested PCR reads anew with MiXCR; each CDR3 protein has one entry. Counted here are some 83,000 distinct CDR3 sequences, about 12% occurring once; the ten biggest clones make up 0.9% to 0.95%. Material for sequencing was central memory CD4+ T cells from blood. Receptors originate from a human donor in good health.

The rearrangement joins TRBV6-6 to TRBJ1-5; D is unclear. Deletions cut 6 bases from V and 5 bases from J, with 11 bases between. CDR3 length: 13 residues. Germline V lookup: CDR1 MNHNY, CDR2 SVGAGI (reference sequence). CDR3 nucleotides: TGTGCCAGCAGCCACGGAACGGATCAGCCCCAGCATTTT. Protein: CASSHGTDQPQHF.

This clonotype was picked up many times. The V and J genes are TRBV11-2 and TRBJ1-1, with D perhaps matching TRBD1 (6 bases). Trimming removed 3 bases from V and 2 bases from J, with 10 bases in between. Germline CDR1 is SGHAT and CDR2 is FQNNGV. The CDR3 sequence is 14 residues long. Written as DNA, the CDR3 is TGTGCCAGCAGCTTTGGCAGGGGAAACACTGAAGCTTTCTTT. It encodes CASSFGRGNTEAFF.

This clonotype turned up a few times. For the CDR3, the DNA is TGTGCCAGCAGTTTATTGGCCAGGGGTCCGAATGGCTACACCTTC. This encodes CASSLLARGPNGYTF. The chain couples TRBV27 to TRBJ1-2; the D gene is possibly TRBD1 (6 bases). Looked up from germline, CDR1 is MNHEY and CDR2 is SMNVEV (reference sequence). This CDR3 is built from 15 residues. V was trimmed by 1 base and J by 6 bases, leaving 15 bases between them.

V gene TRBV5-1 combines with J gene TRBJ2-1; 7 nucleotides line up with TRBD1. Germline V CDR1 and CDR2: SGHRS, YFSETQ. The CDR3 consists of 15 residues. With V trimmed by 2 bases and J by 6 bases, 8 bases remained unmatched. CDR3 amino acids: CASSFGDRVSNEQFF. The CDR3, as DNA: TGCGCCAGCAGCTTCGGAGACAGGGTAAGCAATGAGCAGTTCTTC.

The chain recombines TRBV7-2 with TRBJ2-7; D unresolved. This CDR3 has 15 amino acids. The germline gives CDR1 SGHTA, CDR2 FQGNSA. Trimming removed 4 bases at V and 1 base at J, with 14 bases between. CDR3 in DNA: TGTGCCAGCAGCTATCATTGGACCTCGTCCTACGAGCAGTACTTC. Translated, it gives CASSYHWTSSYEQYF.

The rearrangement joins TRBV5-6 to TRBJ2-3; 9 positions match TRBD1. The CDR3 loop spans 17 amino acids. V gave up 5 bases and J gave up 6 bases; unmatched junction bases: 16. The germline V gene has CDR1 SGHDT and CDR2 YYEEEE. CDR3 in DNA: TGTGCCAGCAGTCGGGACAGGGTGGTGTCTGGCCACGATACGCAGTATTTT. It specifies CASSRDRVVSGHDTQYF. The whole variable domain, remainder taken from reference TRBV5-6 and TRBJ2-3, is DAGVTQSPTHLIKTRGQQVTLRCSPKSGHDTVSWYQQALGQGPQFIFQYYEEEERQRGNFPDRFSGHQFPNYSSELNVNALLLGDSALYLCASSRDRVVSGHDTQYFGPGTRLTVL.

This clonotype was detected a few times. The CDR3 loop is CASSSQTILSSYEQYF. The DNA for the CDR3 is TGTGCCAGCAGTTCCCAGACTATCTTGAGCTCCTACGAGCAGTACTTC. The V and J genes are TRBV28 and TRBJ2-7; D possibly corresponds to TRBD2 (5 bases). The germline V gene has CDR1 MDHEN and CDR2 SYDVKM. V was trimmed by 4 bases and J by 0 bases, leaving 16 bases between them. The CDR3 loop spans 16 amino acids.

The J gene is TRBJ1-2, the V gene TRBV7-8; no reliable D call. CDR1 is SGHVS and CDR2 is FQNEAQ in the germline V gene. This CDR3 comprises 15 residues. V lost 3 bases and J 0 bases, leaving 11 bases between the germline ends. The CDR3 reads CASSLLGNTNYGYTF. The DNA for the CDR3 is TGTGCCAGCAGCTTGCTAGGGAACACTAACTATGGCTACACCTTC.

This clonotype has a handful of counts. The CDR3, as DNA: TGTGCCACCAGTGATCCGGGGAGGGTAGATGAGCAGTTCTTC. Amino acid sequence: CATSDPGRVDEQFF. The chain links TRBV24-1 to TRBJ2-1, with TRBD2 matching over 7 bases. The CDR3 consists of 14 residues. CDR1 KGHDR and CDR2 SFDVKD come from the germline V gene. The V gene end was trimmed by 3 bases and the J gene end by 8 bases; junction bases not matched to a gene: 6.

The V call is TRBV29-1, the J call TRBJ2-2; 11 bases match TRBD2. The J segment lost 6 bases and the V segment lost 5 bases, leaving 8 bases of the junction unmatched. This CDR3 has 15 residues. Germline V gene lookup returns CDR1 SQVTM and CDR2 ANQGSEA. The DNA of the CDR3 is TGCAGCGTTCAACTAGCGGGAGCCACCCCCGGGGAGCTGTTTTTT. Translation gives CSVQLAGATPGELFF.

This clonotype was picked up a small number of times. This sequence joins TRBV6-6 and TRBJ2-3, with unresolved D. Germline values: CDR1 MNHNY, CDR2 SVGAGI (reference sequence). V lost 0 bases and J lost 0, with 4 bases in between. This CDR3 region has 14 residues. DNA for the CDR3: TGTGCCAGCAGTTACTCGATAAGCACAGATACGCAGTATTTT. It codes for CASSYSISTDTQYF.

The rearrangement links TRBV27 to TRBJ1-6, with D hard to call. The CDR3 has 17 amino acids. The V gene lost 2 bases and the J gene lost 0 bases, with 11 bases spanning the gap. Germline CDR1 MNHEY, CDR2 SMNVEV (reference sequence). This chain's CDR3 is CASSLGRERSYNSPLHF. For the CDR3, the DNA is TGTGCCAGCAGTTTAGGGAGGGAGCGCTCCTATAATTCACCCCTCCACTTT.

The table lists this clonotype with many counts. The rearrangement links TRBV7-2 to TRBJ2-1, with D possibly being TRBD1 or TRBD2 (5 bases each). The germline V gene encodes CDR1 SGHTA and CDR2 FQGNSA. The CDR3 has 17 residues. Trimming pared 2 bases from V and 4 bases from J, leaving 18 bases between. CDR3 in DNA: TGTGCCAGCAGCTTAAGCGCGCGACAGCGGATGTACAATGAGCAGTTCTTC. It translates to CASSLSARQRMYNEQFF.

CDR3 nucleotides: TGCAGCGTTGAGGGCAGGCACTACGAGCAGTACTTC. Its translation is CSVEGRHYEQYF. This chain links TRBV29-1 with TRBJ2-7; D unclear. Germline lookup yields CDR1 SQVTM and CDR2 ANQGSEA. The CDR3 totals 12 residues. Trimming shortened V by 3 bases and J by 3 bases, and 9 bases separated the two germline ends.

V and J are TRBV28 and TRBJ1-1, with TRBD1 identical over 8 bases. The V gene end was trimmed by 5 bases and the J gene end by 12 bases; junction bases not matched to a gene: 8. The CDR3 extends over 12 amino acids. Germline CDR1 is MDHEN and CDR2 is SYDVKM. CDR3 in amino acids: CASSLPDREPFF. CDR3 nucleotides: TGTGCCAGCAGTCTCCCGGACAGGGAACCTTTCTTT.

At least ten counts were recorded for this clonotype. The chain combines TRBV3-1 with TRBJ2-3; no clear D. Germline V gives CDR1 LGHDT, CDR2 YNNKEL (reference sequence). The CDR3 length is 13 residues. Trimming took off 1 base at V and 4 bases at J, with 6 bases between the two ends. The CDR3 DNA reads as TGTGCCAGCAGCCAAGTGGTATCAGATACGCAGTATTTT. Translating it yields CASSQVVSDTQYF.

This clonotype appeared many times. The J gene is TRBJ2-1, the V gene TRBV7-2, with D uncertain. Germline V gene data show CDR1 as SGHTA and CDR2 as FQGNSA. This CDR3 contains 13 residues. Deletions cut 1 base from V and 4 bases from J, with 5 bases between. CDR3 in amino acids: CASSLDTYNEQFF. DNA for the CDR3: TGTGCCAGCAGCTTAGACACGTACAATGAGCAGTTCTTC.